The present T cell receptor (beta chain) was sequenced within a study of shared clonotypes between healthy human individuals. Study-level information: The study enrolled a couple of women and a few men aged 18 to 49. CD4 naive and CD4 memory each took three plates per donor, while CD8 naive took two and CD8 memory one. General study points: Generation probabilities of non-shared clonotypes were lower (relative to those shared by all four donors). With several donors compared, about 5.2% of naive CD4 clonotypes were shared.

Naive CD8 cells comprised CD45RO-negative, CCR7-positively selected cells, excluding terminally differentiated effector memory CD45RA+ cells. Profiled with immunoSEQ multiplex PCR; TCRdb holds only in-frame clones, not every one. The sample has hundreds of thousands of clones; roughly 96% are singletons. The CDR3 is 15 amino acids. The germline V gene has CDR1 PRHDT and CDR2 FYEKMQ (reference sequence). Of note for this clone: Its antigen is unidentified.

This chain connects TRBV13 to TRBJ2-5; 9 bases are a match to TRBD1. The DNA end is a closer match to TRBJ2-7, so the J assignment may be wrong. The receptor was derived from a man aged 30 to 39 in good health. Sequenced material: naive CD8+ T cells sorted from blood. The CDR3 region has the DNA TGTGCCAGCAGCCTCAAGGGACAGGGATTCTACGAGCAGTACTTC. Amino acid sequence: CASSLKGQGFYEQYF.